The present entry profiles one T cell receptor beta chain with its context. The antigen is undetermined. The sample comes from a study of blood T cells in healthy people across ages. Study outcomes and limitations: Per-million-T-cell TCR beta diversity fell roughly linearly with age. With unsorted PBMCs, a conclusive comparison of naive versus antigen-experienced cells was not possible.

PCR was performed a second time for about 6 to 11 cycles using a sample-barcoded 5' primer and a J-beta primer mix. The yield of each sample was at least 3 million CDR3-containing paired-end reads. TCRdb re-called the 5' RACE reads through MiXCR, storing one row per CDR3 protein. The repertoire holds hundreds of thousands of distinct CDR3 sequences, with roughly 32% as singletons. The V end lost 1 base, the J end lost 4 bases, and 13 bases lay between the germline ends. The CDR3 loop spans 15 amino acids. CDR1 SGHTA and CDR2 FQGNSA come from the germline V gene. Each of the donors had approximately 10 milliliters of peripheral blood drawn into EDTA-treated Vacutainer tubes.

V and J are TRBV7-2 and TRBJ1-1; D gene ambiguous. Sequenced sample: blood. The receptor comes from a woman older than 75 in good health. DNA of the CDR3: TGTGCCAGCAGCTTAGAAGGGAATTATAGCACTGAAGCTTTCTTT. As protein: CASSLEGNYSTEAFF.